The present T cell receptor (beta chain) was sequenced within a study of cytomegalovirus exposure and HLA in healthy donors (dated by TCRdb to 2016 to 2017). Concerning the study at large: An earlier analysis of some 600 of the donors reported under 300 Gb of sequence data and 95 million to 120 million unique TCR beta sequences obtained from roughly 170 million T cells. About 320 gigabases of sequencing data and 70 million to 85 million unique TCR sequences were included in an early release covering under 650 HLA-typed donors. The genetic ancestry cluster associated with self-reported Caucasian donors included roughly 84% of the approximately 400 genotyped donors. The aim of the study was to test whether cataloging public T cell receptors could identify signatures of past pathogen exposure. The study profiled the T cell repertoires of some 610 subjects by immunosequencing and related them to cytomegalovirus serostatus. Along with the roughly 670-subject first cohort, a separate validation cohort of over a hundred different subjects was used. The study combined high-throughput TCR immunosequencing, statistical association of individual TCRs with disease status, and machine learning to predict cytomegalovirus infection status. A later analysis re-examined previously published TCR beta repertoires from roughly 720 donors and added high-resolution HLA genotyping to investigate patterns of TCR occurrence. Rather than using new phenotypic data, the later analysis identified candidate immune exposures from TCR beta sequences and from how often those sequences occurred across donors. An earlier analysis of several hundred of the donors used high-throughput TCR beta sequencing to judge whether each TCR beta V gene segment behaved as functional or pseudogenic. Alongside the repertoire data, information on donor age, sex, ethnicity and CMV serostatus was compiled. A later genetic analysis took genome-wide SNP genotypes for about three fifths of the roughly 700 donors and used that subset as a discovery cohort. All discovery cohort repertoires had been generated on a single sequencing platform. HLA typing included class I and class II loci at four-digit resolution. The number of typed donors differed by locus: about 629-640 for A, B, C, DRB1 and DQB1; 522 for DQA1; over 600 for DPA1; and roughly 490 for DPB1. About 5 DR-DQ haplotypes were handled as single units for association and clustering, since linkage in the cohort was strong. Among 300 to 500 genotyped donors of the cohort, an average of roughly 230,000 unique TCR beta nucleotide sequences was sequenced per donor, of which about 20% were non-productive.

The cohort comprised some 680 healthy bone marrow donors. All cohort members were sampled while nominally healthy, although unrecorded immune exposures were likely present. The donor was CMV seronegative and was included in the group of several hundred seronegative cohort members. A peripheral blood sample was collected from each donor, and TCR beta sequencing was performed on peripheral blood mononuclear cells. Genomic DNA extraction from the blood cell samples was performed with the Qiagen DNeasy Blood Extraction Kit. This clone was detected a few times. It lacks a known antigen. Qualities for individual bases were not recorded, and no much larger clone is one base off. Compared with germline, V lacks 6 bases and J lacks 10 bases; bases without a gene match: 15. The germline V gene sets CDR1 to SGHDN and CDR2 to FVKESK. The CDR3 covers 17 residues, taking in both the cysteine and the phenylalanine. Only CDR3 DNA is held: 51 bases, read in frame from base 1.

On the study overall, not on this receptor specifically: The 87-base-pair reads could not distinguish some IMGT-functional V segments, including TRBV6-2 and TRBV6-3, so those segments were excluded. Because counts were too low, seventeen rarely observed V segments, including chromosome 9 orphons, were left out of the earlier analysis of 500 to 750 of the donors. While some public TCRs were present in many individuals, most TCR sequences turned up only very rarely across donors. In a later analysis, TCR association rates were found to vary across HLA loci, with the most associated TCRs seen for DRB1 alleles and the fewest for HLA-C alleles. According to a later analysis, most CMV-associated TCR beta chains appeared to be HLA-restricted, and the HLA associations seemed to be driven largely by CMV exposure. Because HLA typing was unavailable for some donors at each locus, only the typed subset was used in association tests. In a later analysis, HLA-associated TCR beta chains were found to be more clonally expanded and to have lower generation probabilities than equally common non-associated chains. The only immune exposure information available for the cohort was CMV serostatus. Strong co-occurrence of HLA alleles, especially DR and DQ, made assigning TCR associations to individual alleles difficult. This cohort had only TCR beta chains sequenced, and the lack of alpha or paired-chain data limited which features could be detected. According to the authors, the approach could potentially be generalized to other disease states and immunological phenotypes. Specific HLA alleles were associated with roughly 16,000 TCR beta sequences at a false discovery rate of 0.05 in a later analysis. A group of highly shared sequence variants was considered likely to be a technical artifact of the sequencing pipeline. A further reported finding was that TCR beta sequences accurately predicted the HLA-A and HLA-B alleles for most subjects in the first cohort. A few of the identified cytomegalovirus-associated TCR beta chains were confirmed in vitro to be specific for cytomegalovirus antigens. Sequencing depth was assumed to be roughly uniform across donors in the presence/absence analyses, though that assumption may not hold. In a later genetic analysis, fewer N-insertions in productive TCRs were reported among donors in an Asian-associated ancestry cluster than the approximately 630-donor mean. According to a later analysis, parvovirus B19, influenza, CMV and Epstein-Barr virus appeared linked to several top co-occurrence clusters. In the study, around 150 TCR beta chains were listed as associated with cytomegalovirus. In a later genetic analysis, a missense DCLRE1C variant was associated with V-gene and J-gene trimming of TCR beta chains, and the association was replicated in an independent cohort. Correlated functional status among segregating V segments might reflect linkage disequilibrium, but an unknown experimental factor could not be ruled out. In an earlier analysis of approximately 590 of the donors, most TCR beta V segments were observed in productive rearrangements about 87% or about 30% of the time, broadly matching IMGT annotations. The classifier was reported to diagnose cytomegalovirus status with high specificity and sensitivity in both the original and validation cohorts.

Library preparation was by the immunoSEQ multiplex PCR assay. The multiplex PCR relied on a mix of 60 forward primers for TCR Vbeta segments and 13 reverse primers for TCR Jbeta segments. The CDR3 region of rearranged TCR beta genes was amplified from genomic DNA by a multiplex PCR assay. The amplified TCR beta libraries were sequenced on the Illumina HiSeq System as 87-base-pair reads. The original pipeline was this. A later analysis tallied roughly 78 million unique TCR beta chains across the 640 or so repertoires, and about 12 million of those chains were shared by two or more donors. Raw reads were error-corrected and collapsed into unique sequences by a nearest-neighbor algorithm in which closely related sequences were merged to remove PCR and sequencing errors. Alignment of CDR3 sequences to IMGT reference sequences was used to assign V, D and J gene segments. For a sequence to be retained, a match of at least six nucleotides to both a V gene segment and a J gene segment was required. Rearrangements were classified as productive when the CDR3 lacked stop codons and remained in frame with V and J, and all other rearrangements were classified as non-productive. CDR3 was defined by IMGT convention, running from the second conserved V-encoded cysteine to the conserved J-encoded phenylalanine. The earlier analysis of fewer than 700 of the donors excluded sequences that lacked an unambiguous match to a single V gene segment. In an earlier analysis of some 590 of the donors, a V segment was called functional when productive rearrangements were above 56.7%, and segregating when the standard deviation between donors exceeded 5%. A statistical classification framework was built to diagnose cytomegalovirus status from the catalog of TCR beta chain sequences. A later analysis assigned V and J genes by comparing TCR nucleotide sequences with IMGT/GENE-DB human TR gene sequences. Using the TCRdist pipeline, a later analysis assigned CDR3 sequences along with most-parsimonious VDJ recombination scenarios. A later analysis defined each TCR beta chain by its CDR3 amino acid sequence plus V-gene family, and excluded reads lacking a unique V-gene family. To address suspected cross-contamination and a sequencing artifact, a later analysis removed roughly 580 highly shared, low-generation-probability nucleotide sequences. A later analysis calculated a clonal expansion index for each public chain from normalized within-repertoire ranks of inferred template counts. In a later analysis, generation probabilities were computed using a VDJ recombination model fitted to out-of-frame rearrangements, and the results were checked against IGoR. In a later analysis, hypergeometric tests were used to score TCR-TCR, TCR-HLA and TCR-CMV co-occurrence, with a repertoire-size bias correction applied to TCR pairs. False discovery rates were estimated in a later analysis by permuting HLA or CMV assignments 20 times. In a later analysis, co-occurring TCRs were grouped using DBSCAN, and TCRdist sequence similarity was added for clustering within HLA-allele-positive subsets. Repertoires with fewer than 30,000 or more than 120,000 public chains, plus five repertoires with anomalous nucleotide sharing, were excluded from co-occurrence clustering. TCRdb carries this immuneACCESS record with in-frame sequences only. Its versions omit some clonotypes, under half of them owing to an unresolved V gene in the studies checked, with the rest unexplained. Clone size and the V and J calls come from that table; the DNA yielded D and trimming. Within this sample are 80,000 to 100,000 clones, with about 81% of them counted one time only. Roughly 1.4% of the sample is in the top ten clones.

Here the chain combines TRBV14 and TRBJ2-3; 14 bases in the junction line up with TRBD2. The sequenced sample was PBMCs. This receptor was obtained from a man aged 35-49 years in good health and CMV-seronegative. The nucleotide sequence is TGTGCCAGCAGGCAAAGCGGACTAGCGGGGGGCAGACCTCCGCAGTATTTT. It encodes CASRQSGLAGGRPPQYF.